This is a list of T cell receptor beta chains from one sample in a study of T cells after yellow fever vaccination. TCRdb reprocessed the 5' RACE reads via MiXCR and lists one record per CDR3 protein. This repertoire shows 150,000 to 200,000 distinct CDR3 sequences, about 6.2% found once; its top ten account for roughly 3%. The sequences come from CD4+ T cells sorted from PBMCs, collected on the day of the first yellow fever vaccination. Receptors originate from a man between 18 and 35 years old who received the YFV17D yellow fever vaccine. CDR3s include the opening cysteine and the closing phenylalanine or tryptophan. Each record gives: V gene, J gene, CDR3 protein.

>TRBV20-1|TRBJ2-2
CSAPSLAGLPGELFF
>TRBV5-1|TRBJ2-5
CASSLSPGSGETQYF
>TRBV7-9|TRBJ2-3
CASTEGVGLWGDTQYF
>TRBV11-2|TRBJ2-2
CASSLDLQTNTGELFF
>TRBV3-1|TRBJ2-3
CASSQEGPTRFPGDTQYF
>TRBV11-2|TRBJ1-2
CASSYLDRTYGYTF
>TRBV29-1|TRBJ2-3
CSVGQASSTDTQYF
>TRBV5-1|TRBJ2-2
CASSPERGGMGELFF
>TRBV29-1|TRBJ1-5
CSVGPGTDSNQPQHF
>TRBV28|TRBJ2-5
CASSFWGLQETQYF
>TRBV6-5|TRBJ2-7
CASSYSVKTSLSYEQYF
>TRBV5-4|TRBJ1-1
CASSLAETGDTEAFF
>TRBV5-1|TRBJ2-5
CASSRDSVMGTQYF
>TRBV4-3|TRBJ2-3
CASSQEAGGGPDTQYF
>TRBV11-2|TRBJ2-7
CASNAYEQYF
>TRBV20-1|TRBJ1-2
CSARPWEHYGYTF
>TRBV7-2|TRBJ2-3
CASSPRTSSSRTDTQYF
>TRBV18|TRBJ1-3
CASSPTGDPSGNTIYF
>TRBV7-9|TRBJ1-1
CASSPGVRAMNTEAFF
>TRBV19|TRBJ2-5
CASKVAGGQETQYF
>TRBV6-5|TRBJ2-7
CASNRAGTGTGKTYEQYF
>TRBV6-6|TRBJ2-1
CASSPALEQFF
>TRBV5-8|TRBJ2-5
CASSVGQGKTQYF
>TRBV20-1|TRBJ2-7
CSARMVADINYEQYF
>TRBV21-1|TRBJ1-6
CASSKMTGGEYNSPLHF
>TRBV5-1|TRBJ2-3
CASSDGGTSTDTQYF
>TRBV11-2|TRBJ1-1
CASSPRSLNLLNTEAFF
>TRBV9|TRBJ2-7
CASSIGTSGEQYF
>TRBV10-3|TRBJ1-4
CAISEPTGRGKLFF
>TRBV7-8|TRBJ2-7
CASSLVRDREQYF
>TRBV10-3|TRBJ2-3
CAISGGLAGGRADTQYF
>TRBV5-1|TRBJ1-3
CASSFAGTSGNTIYF